The clone carrying this T cell receptor (beta chain) registers medium-sized by frequency. The sample comes from a study of CXCR3-negative and CXCR3-positive naive CD8 T cells. TRB cDNA was prepared as libraries by UMI-labeled 5' RACE. One entry per CDR3 protein, without DNA, is what TCRdb gives after re-calling the 5' RACE reads. Its table lists 6,500 to 7,500 distinct CDR3 sequences. Germline V gives CDR1 SGHTA, CDR2 FQGNSA. The CDR3 is 15 residues long. This sequence joins TRBV7-2 and TRBJ2-5. This TCR came from a human donor in good health. Some clones in this sample may be carry-over from other donors' samples. The sample comprised naive CXCR3- CD8+ T cells from blood. Noted subset: CD45RO-CCR7+CD27+CD95- naive CD8+ T cells lacking CXCR3 (TNR3-). This CDR3 is CASSLERWYQETQYF. The whole variable domain, filled in from reference TRBV7-2 and TRBJ2-5, reads GAGVSQSPSNKVTEKGKDVELRCDPISGHTALYWYRQSLGQGLEFLIYFQGNSAPDKSGLPSDRFSAERTGGSVSTLTIQRTQQEDSAVYLCASSLERWYQETQYFGPGTRLLVL.